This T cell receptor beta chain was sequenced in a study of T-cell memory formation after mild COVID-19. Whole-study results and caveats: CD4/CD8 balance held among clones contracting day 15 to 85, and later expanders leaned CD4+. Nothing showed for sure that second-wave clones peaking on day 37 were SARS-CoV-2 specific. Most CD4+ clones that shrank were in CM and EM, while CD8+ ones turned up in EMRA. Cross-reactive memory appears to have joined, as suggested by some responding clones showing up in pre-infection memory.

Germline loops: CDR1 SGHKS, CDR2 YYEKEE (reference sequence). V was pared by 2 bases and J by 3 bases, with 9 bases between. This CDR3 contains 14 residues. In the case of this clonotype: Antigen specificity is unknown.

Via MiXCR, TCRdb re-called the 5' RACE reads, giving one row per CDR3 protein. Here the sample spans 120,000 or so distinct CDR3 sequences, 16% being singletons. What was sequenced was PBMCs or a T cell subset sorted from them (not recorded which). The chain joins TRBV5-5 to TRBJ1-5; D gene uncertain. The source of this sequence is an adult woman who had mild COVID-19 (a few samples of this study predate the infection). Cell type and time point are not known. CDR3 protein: CASSLYISNQPQHF. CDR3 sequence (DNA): TGTGCCAGCAGCTTATACATCTCCAATCAGCCCCAGCATTTT.